This T cell receptor (beta chain) was observed in a study of long-term antiretroviral therapy in people with HIV (dated by TCRdb to between 2021 and 2024). Regarding the complete study: The earliest samples were collected approximately a decade before the 2015 WHO recommendation for immediate ART, a period when ART was typically delayed until CD4 counts fell. From 25 to 30 adults with confirmed HIV infection, the cohort provided 150 to 200 cryopreserved PBMC samples, gathered serially across a mean of around six years (range 1-12). Among the 30 to 35 participants with HIV, approximately 10 were female. A retrospective serial study tested whether ART initiation and durable HIV suppression were associated with changes in peripheral blood TRB repertoire composition and diversity. No cross-contamination during QIAcube processing was shown when test extractions of a monoclonal T-cell line were performed alongside about 30 polyclonal samples. General study outcomes and caveats: Narrower CDR3 length ranges were observed in HIV repertoires than in controls, and an antigen-experienced repertoire with only a slight naive shift after ART was suggested by the network structure. At every time point, the repertoire was dominated by expanded TRB clones first identified before ART initiation, although this dominance fluctuated and, in many PLHIV, declined after ART. Owing to limited PBMC availability, only the TCR beta chain was sequenced, without alpha chain pairing. The samples were dated from about 2003 to 2018, and the ART regimens that were used may be less effective than current ART regimens. Starting ART was linked to a significant rise in TRB diversity, yet even after long-term ART the diversity remained significantly lower than in transplant donor controls. Because cell numbers in pre-ART samples were limited, unsorted PBMC were profiled instead of sorted CD4+ and CD8+ T cells. Inferences about post-ART repertoire changes were limited because no data were available on ART adherence, viral resistance or therapy changes.

Turning to this clone: Which antigen it targets is not known. The sample holds no much larger clone one base away, and base qualities are not on file.

The immunoSEQ hsTCRB v3.0 assay was used at survey level resolution to sequence the TRB variable region. The targeted TRB sequencing depth was roughly 35,000-50,000 T-cell genomes per sample. TRB libraries were pooled and sequenced on an Illumina MiSeq using a v3 150-cycle kit. The study's own analysis went as follows. Repertoire analysis was performed in R inside a reproducible Nextflow workflow that covered QC, data transformation and analysis. LymphoSeq2, an R package for exploring AIRR-Seq data, was used to implement the custom analyses. After excluding a handful of samples that yielded fewer than 5000 total TRB sequences, 150 to 200 HIV repertoires remained for analysis. Among the roughly 190 retained HIV repertoires, 59 were collected before ART initiation and 120 to 130 were collected after ART initiation. Each repertoire was downsampled to 5000 TRB nucleotide sequences, and summary statistics were averaged across 100 downsampling iterations. Only TRB sequences with CDR3 regions of at least seven amino acids were retained for analysis. Diversity was measured with a Shannon entropy-derived clonality score and the Gini coefficient. In repertoire networks, the top 5000 CDR3 amino acid sequences were linked whenever an edit distance of one separated two sequences. For TRB CDR3 amino acid sequences, GLIPH2 was used to predict antigen specificity groups and MHC restriction. To flag known associations with CMV, EBV, HIV or tissue antigens, CDR3 amino acid sequences were compared against VDJdb and McPAS-TCR. Pre-ART, post-ART and control groups were compared with Wilcoxon signed-rank tests and Holm-Bonferroni correction. The source is immuneACCESS, and TCRdb retained only in-frame sequences with V and J called. Part of the clones is not carried over; for the studies checked, unresolved V genes explain less than half of this, and the remainder is unexplained. That table supplies the V and J calls and clone size; D and trimming were determined from the DNA. The sample has 15,000 to 20,000 clones on record, roughly four fifths of them singletons. The ten top clones hold approximately 6.9% of the sample.

Relative to germline, V is missing 6 bases and J is missing 4 bases, with 7 bases of the junction outside any gene match. The CDR3 holds 14 amino acids from the cysteine to the phenylalanine. Only the CDR3 DNA is retained, 42 bases long and in frame from the first base. CDR1 and CDR2, per the germline V gene (reference sequence), are GTSNPN and SVGIG. Inclusion was restricted to participants for whom at least one PBMC sample before ART initiation and at least two post-ART samples were available. All participants with HIV were treated in the United States of America. Before DNA extraction, cryopreserved samples containing about 1-10 million PBMC were thawed and washed. At the time of the earliest PBMC sample, participants with HIV were aged between about 23 and 54 years. PBMC samples from each participant spanned 1-4 timepoints before ART initiation and 2-8 timepoints after ART initiation, with a median of 7 samples. For every participant, serial HIV viral load, CD4+ T-cell count, ART history and demographic data were obtained. Genomic DNA was extracted from unsorted PBMC with a Qiagen kit on a QIAcube, with processing performed in batches of 12 samples.

The specimen comprised unsorted PBMCs, sampled 2.2 years after starting antiretroviral therapy. The receptor was isolated from a man in his forties or fifties with HIV. The chain is made from TRBV30 and TRBJ1-4, with 8 bases matching TRBD1. The DNA reads as follows: TGTGCCTGCCGACGGACAGGGCTTAATGAAAAACTGTTTTTT. It translates as CACRRTGLNEKLFF. Extended through the reference TRBV30 and TRBJ1-4 proteins, this CDR3 yields the full variable domain: SQTIHQWPATLVQPVGSPLSLECTVEGTSNPNLYWYRQAAGRGLQLLFYSVGIGQISSEVPQNLSASRPQDRQFILSSKKLLLSDSGFYLCACRRTGLNEKLFFGSGTQLSVL.